This T cell receptor beta chain is from a study of human T cells and chemical hapten exposure. This clonotype was observed a few times. Between the trimmed V and J ends, which lost 4 bases and 5 bases, there was a span of 16 bases. CDR1 is SGDLS and CDR2 is YYNGEE in the germline V gene. This CDR3 spans 14 amino acids. TCRdb called the RACE reads again in MiXCR, with one record for every CDR3 protein. This sample carries roughly 360,000 distinct CDR3 sequences, around 4.8% of them seen once, and the ten largest clones take 2% to 2.5%. Time point in this sample: patch test 1, 2 weeks after DPC sensitization. As for treatment: therapeutic diphenylcyclopropenone sensitization with weekly scalp DPC.

The sample in question was whole blood, obtained in connection with sensitization to the hapten diphenylcyclopropenone (DPC). The chain is built from TRBV9 and TRBJ2-7; a weak D match, TRBD1 (5 bases). This sequence was found in a woman aged 45 to 65 with alopecia areata. Some clones in this sample may be carry-over from other donors' samples. CDR3 DNA: TGTGCCAGCAGCTCGCGGCAGGGTATGAACGAGCAGTACTTC. The encoded protein is CASSSRQGMNEQYF. Using reference TRBV9 and TRBJ2-7 for the parts outside the CDR3, the full variable domain is DSGVTQTPKHLITATGQRVTLRCSPRSGDLSVYWYQQSLDQGLQFLIQYYNGEERAKGNILERFSAQQFPDLHSELNLSSLELGDSALYFCASSSRQGMNEQYFGPGTRLTVT.